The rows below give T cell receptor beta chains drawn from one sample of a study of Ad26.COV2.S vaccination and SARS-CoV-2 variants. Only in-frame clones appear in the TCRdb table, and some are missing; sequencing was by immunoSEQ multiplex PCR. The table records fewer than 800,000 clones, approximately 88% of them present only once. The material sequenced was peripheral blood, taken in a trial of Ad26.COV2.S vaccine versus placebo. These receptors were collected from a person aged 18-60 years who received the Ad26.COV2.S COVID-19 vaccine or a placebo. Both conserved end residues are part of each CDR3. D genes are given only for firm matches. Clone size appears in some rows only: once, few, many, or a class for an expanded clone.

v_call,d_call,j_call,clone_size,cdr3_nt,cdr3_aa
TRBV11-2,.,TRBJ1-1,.,TGTGCCAGCAGCTTAGGGGTGGGCACTGAAGCTTTCTTT,CASSLGVGTEAFF
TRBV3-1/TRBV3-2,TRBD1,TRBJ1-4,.,TGTGCCAGCAGTCTCAGGGGGGGTAATGAAAAACTGTTTTTT,CASSLRGGNEKLFF
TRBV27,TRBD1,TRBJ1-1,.,TGTGCCAGCAGTCGGGACAGCTTTAACACTGAAGCTTTCTTT,CASSRDSFNTEAFF
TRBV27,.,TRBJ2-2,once,TGTGCCAGCAGAATAGCGGACTTGAACACCGGGGAGCTGTTTTTT,CASRIADLNTGELFF
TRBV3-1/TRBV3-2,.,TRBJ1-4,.,TGTGCCAGCAGCCAAGAGGCAGGCTCTAATGAAAAACTGTTTTTT,CASSQEAGSNEKLFF
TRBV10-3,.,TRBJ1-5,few,TGTGCCATTGGGACTTCCAATCAGCCCCAGCATTTT,CAIGTSNQPQHF
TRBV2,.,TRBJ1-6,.,TGTGCCAGCAACAGGGATTATAATTCACCCCTCCACTTT,CASNRDYNSPLHF
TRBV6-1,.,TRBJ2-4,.,TGTGCCAGCAGTGAGGTGGGGACGGCGCTAGCCAAAAACATTCAGTACTTC,CASSEVGTALAKNIQYF
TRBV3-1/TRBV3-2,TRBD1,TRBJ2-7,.,TGTGCCAGCAGCCAAGATAGAAGGACAGGGTCCTACGAGCAGTACTTC,CASSQDRRTGSYEQYF
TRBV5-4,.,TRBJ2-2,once,TGTGCCAGCAGCCCAGCGGCAGCCCGGGACACCGGGGAGCTGTTTTTT,CASSPAAARDTGELFF
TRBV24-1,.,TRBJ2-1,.,TGTGCCACCAGTGATTTGTCCCACAATGAGCAGTTCTTC,CATSDLSHNEQFF
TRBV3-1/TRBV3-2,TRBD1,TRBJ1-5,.,TGTGCCAGCAGCCAAGGAAGGCAGGGGGCGAATCAGCCCCAGCATTTT,CASSQGRQGANQPQHF
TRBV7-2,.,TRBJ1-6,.,TGTGCCAGCAGCTTAGTGGCCACAGGGAGTAGTAATTCACCCCTCCACTTT,CASSLVATGSSNSPLHF
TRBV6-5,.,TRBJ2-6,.,TGTGCCAGCGACCTCTCTGGGGCCAACGTCCTGACTTTC,CASDLSGANVLTF
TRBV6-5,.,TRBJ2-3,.,TGTGCCAGCAGTCCCCTGAGGGTTAGCACAGATACGCAGTATTTT,CASSPLRVSTDTQYF
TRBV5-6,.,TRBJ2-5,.,TGTGCCAGCACTCCAGGGGGAGGGGCCCAGTACTTC,CASTPGGGAQYF
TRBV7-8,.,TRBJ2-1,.,TGTGCCAGCAGCTTAGGGACTGGCTACAATGAGCAGTTCTTC,CASSLGTGYNEQFF
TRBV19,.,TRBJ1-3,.,TGTGCCAGTAGGGTAAGATCTGGAAACACCATATATTTT,CASRVRSGNTIYF
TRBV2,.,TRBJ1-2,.,TGTGCCAGCAGCCGTGGGGGGGGACTCTTTTATGGCTACACCTTC,CASSRGGGLFYGYTF
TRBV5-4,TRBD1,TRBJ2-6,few,TGTGCCAGCAGCTTGGAGGGGGCGCGAGGGGCCAACGTCCTGACTTTC,CASSLEGARGANVLTF
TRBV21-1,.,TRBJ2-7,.,TGTGCCAGCAGCACCCGGACTAGCGAAATAAGCTACGAGCAGTACTTC,CASSTRTSEISYEQYF
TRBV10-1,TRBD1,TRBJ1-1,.,TGCGCCAGCAGTCGGAGACAGGGGATGAACACTGAAGCTTTCTTT,CASSRRQGMNTEAFF
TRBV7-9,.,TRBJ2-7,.,TGTGCCAGCAGCGAAGACGCCTACGAGCAGTACTTC,CASSEDAYEQYF
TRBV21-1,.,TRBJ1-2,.,TGTGCCAGCAGCAAACGAAGGGTTGGCTTTCTTGGCTACACCTTC,CASSKRRVGFLGYTF
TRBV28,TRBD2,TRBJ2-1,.,TGTGCCAGCACCCCTATAGCGGGAGGGAGGAATGAGCAGTTCTTC,CASTPIAGGRNEQFF
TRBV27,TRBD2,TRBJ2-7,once,TGTGCCAGCAGACGACTAGCGGGGGGCTCCTACGAGCAGTACTTC,CASRRLAGGSYEQYF
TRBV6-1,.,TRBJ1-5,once,TGTGCCAGCAGTGAAGGCAGCCTCAATCAGCCCCAGCATTTT,CASSEGSLNQPQHF